These 27 T cell receptor beta chains share one sample of origin, sequenced in a study of cytomegalovirus exposure and HLA in healthy donors. PCR involved 60 Vbeta and 13 Jbeta primers. Profiling relied on immunoSEQ multiplex PCR, and the TCRdb table lists in-frame clones only, not all of them. The sample gives about 160,000 clones, 82% of which show up once; less than 1.6% is in the top ten. Sequenced: PBMCs. The origin of the receptors is a girl aged 10 to 17 in good health and CMV-seropositive.

The chain joins TRBV2 to TRBJ1-2, with D perhaps matching TRBD1 (5 bases). The length of the CDR3 is 11 residues. In germline, CDR1 is SNHLY, CDR2 FYNNEI. Trimming removed 8 bases from V and 5 bases from J, with 9 bases in between. The CDR3 protein is CASRGGYGYTF. In DNA, the CDR3 is TGTGCCAGCCGGGGGGGGTATGGCTACACCTTC.

The DNA for the CDR3 is TGTGCCACCAGCATAAGGGCGGGGGACGAGCAGTACTTC. It codes for CATSIRAGDEQYF. J is TRBJ2-7 and V is TRBV15; 7 bases match TRBD2. The V segment lost 4 bases and the J segment 5 bases; nucleotides outside the gene matches: 5. Per the germline V gene, CDR1 is LNHNV and CDR2 is YYDKDF (reference sequence). This CDR3 spans 13 amino acids.

The chain is built from TRBV30 and TRBJ2-2, with TRBD1 matching over 10 bases. Germline CDR1 reads GTSNPN; CDR2 reads SVGIG (reference sequence). V was clipped by 2 bases and J by 8 bases; unmatched bases: 8. The CDR3 sequence is 15 residues long. In DNA form, the CDR3 reads TGTGCCTGGAGTTCCGACAGGGGGCTACGTGGGGAGCTGTTTTTT. Its translation: CAWSSDRGLRGELFF.

This clone was observed once. V usage is TRBV27 and J usage is TRBJ1-2, with TRBD1 identical over 10 bases. CDR3 size: 14 residues. Losses at the gene ends were 4 bases for V and 4 bases for J; bases not matched to a gene: 3. In germline, CDR1 is MNHEY, CDR2 SMNVEV (reference sequence). The CDR3 nucleotides are TGTGCCAGCAGTTGGACAGGGGGTCTCTATGGCTACACCTTC. Protein: CASSWTGGLYGYTF.

The table lists this clone with a few counts. This chain links TRBV27 with TRBJ2-2; no definite D call. This CDR3 region has 14 residues. The V gene's germline CDR1 is MNHEY and CDR2 SMNVEV (reference sequence). V lost 4 bases and J 5 bases, leaving 11 bases between the germline ends. This chain's CDR3 is CASSSRLLTGELFF. As DNA, the CDR3 is TGTGCCAGCAGTTCGAGATTGTTAACCGGGGAGCTGTTTTTT.

The rearrangement uses TRBV9 and TRBJ2-1; no definite D call. With 1 base removed from V and 4 bases from J, the gap between germline ends came to 6 bases. Germline CDR1 SGDLS, CDR2 YYNGEE. The CDR3 is 13 amino acids. Here the CDR3 reads CASSVTLYNEQFF. In nucleotides, the CDR3 is TGTGCCAGCAGCGTAACACTATACAATGAGCAGTTCTTC.

Regarding this clone: The junction departs from germline at one end; a sequencing error may be responsible. The rearrangement uses TRBV4-2 and TRBJ2-1, with 10 nucleotides matching TRBD1. This CDR3 region has 16 residues. CDR1 LGHNA and CDR2 YNFKEQ come from the germline V gene. CDR3: CASSPREGQGNNKQFF. CDR3 sequence (DNA): TGTGCCAGCAGCCCGAGGGAGGGACAGGGGAACAATAAGCAGTTCTTC.

This clone has just one count. This sequence joins TRBV6-6 and TRBJ2-5; D remains ambiguous. V was clipped by 8 bases and J by 5 bases, with 18 bases between them. The CDR3 contains 14 residues. Germline V gene sequence: CDR1 MNHNY, CDR2 SVGAGI (reference sequence). CDR3: CASYAASTQETQYF. CDR3 nucleotides: TGTGCCAGCTACGCCGCTAGTACGCAGGAGACCCAGTACTTC.

The chain joins TRBV10-3 to TRBJ1-2, with D possibly being TRBD1 (5 bases). The CDR3 is made up of 13 amino acids. Germline V gene data show CDR1 as ENHRY and CDR2 as SYGVKD. Deletions cut 4 bases from V and 2 bases from J, with 8 bases between. CDR3 loop: CAISGGENYGYTF. CDR3 nucleotide sequence: TGTGCCATCAGTGGGGGCGAGAACTATGGCTACACCTTC.

This chain joins TRBV4-3 and TRBJ2-7, with TRBD2 matching 7 bases. This CDR3 contains 17 residues. CDR1 LGHNA and CDR2 YSLEER come from the germline V gene. After removal of 1 base from V and 0 bases from J, the junction contained 9 bases not matched to a gene. CDR3 residues: CASSQGPGRGSSYEQYF. As DNA, the CDR3 is TGCGCCAGCAGCCAAGGCCCGGGGAGGGGAAGCTCCTACGAGCAGTACTTC.

This rearrangement joins TRBV30 to TRBJ1-1, with 8 bases identical to TRBD1. Looked up from germline, CDR1 is GTSNPN and CDR2 is SVGIG (reference sequence). This CDR3 contains 15 residues. Trimming removed 2 bases from V and 6 bases from J; junction bases left unmatched: 11. CDR3: CAWSPGTGLWPEAFF. In DNA form, the CDR3 reads TGTGCCTGGAGTCCAGGGACAGGACTTTGGCCTGAAGCTTTCTTT.

The rearrangement uses TRBV4-1 and TRBJ2-7, with D hard to call. Trimming removed 1 base at V and 2 bases at J, with 12 bases between. Germline CDR1 is MGHRA and CDR2 is YSYEKL. CDR3 length: 15 residues. CDR3 DNA: TGCGCCAGCAGCCAAGGCGGTAAGGAAACCTACGAGCAGTACTTC. It specifies CASSQGGKETYEQYF.

This chain joins TRBV29-1 and TRBJ2-5, with TRBD2 identical over 8 bases. Trimming cost V 7 bases and J 0 bases; bases outside gene matches: 7. CDR1 is SQVTM, CDR2 ANQGSEA, per germline. CDR3 length equals 14 residues. The CDR3 DNA reads as TGCAGCGCCGGGAGGGCAGGACACCAAGAGACCCAGTACTTC. Residues: CSAGRAGHQETQYF.

The CDR3 sequence is CASSLYRATNEKLFF. In DNA, the CDR3 is TGCGCCAGCAGCTTGTACCGGGCAACTAATGAAAAACTGTTTTTT. This chain links TRBV5-1 with TRBJ1-4, with D hard to call. Germline V gene data show CDR1 as SGHRS and CDR2 as YFSETQ. V lost 1 base to trimming and J lost 0 bases, with 7 bases between them. This CDR3 is built from 15 residues.

J is TRBJ2-2 and V is TRBV5-1, with 11 nucleotides matching TRBD2. V dropped 5 bases and J dropped 1; count of bases not matched to a gene: 1. Germline loops: CDR1 SGHRS, CDR2 YFSETQ. The CDR3 is made up of 15 amino acids. The CDR3 region has the DNA TGCGCCAGCAGACTAGCGGGGGAGAACACCGGGGAGCTGTTTTTT. Translating gives CASRLAGENTGELFF.

The gene calls are TRBV6-5 and TRBJ2-2, with D perhaps TRBD2 (6 bases). The V gene lost 5 bases and the J gene lost 2 bases, with 9 bases spanning the gap. The CDR3 spans 14 residues. The V gene's germline CDR1 is MNHEY and CDR2 SVGAGI. The CDR3 DNA is TGTGCCAGCAGTCCCGGGAGTAACACCGGGGAGCTGTTTTTT. Translated, it gives CASSPGSNTGELFF.

The V and J genes are TRBV29-1 and TRBJ1-1, with 9 positions matching TRBD1. CDR3 length equals 14 residues. V dropped 4 bases and J dropped 0; count of bases not matched to a gene: 3. Looked up from germline, CDR1 is SQVTM and CDR2 is ANQGSEA. The DNA of the CDR3 is TGCAGCGTTGTACAGGGGGCGATGAACACTGAAGCTTTCTTT. Protein: CSVVQGAMNTEAFF.

The chain employs TRBV5-1 and TRBJ2-5; D possibly corresponds to TRBD2 (5 bases). The CDR3 consists of 13 residues. V lost 1 base and J lost 5, with 9 bases in between. The germline V gene encodes CDR1 SGHRS and CDR2 YFSETQ. The CDR3: CASSLTRWETQYF. The CDR3 coding sequence is TGCGCCAGCAGCTTGACTAGGTGGGAGACCCAGTACTTC.

The chain is built from TRBV7-3 and TRBJ2-3; unclear D gene. The V end lost 0 bases, the J end lost 6 bases, and 7 bases lay between the germline ends. Germline CDR1 SGHTA, CDR2 FQGTGA. The CDR3 has 13 residues. The CDR3 coding sequence is TGTGCCAGCAGCTTAACGTTCGGGGATACGCAGTATTTT. Protein sequence: CASSLTFGDTQYF.

This clone was detected only once. The chain combines TRBV19 with TRBJ2-1, with TRBD1 matching over 8 bases. The CDR3 runs 12 residues. Looked up from germline, CDR1 is LNHDA and CDR2 is SQIVND (reference sequence). V lost 5 bases to trimming and J lost 12 bases; unmatched junction nucleotides: 6. The CDR3 region is CASSPDRGGQFF. For the CDR3, the DNA is TGTGCCAGTAGTCCTGACAGGGGTGGGCAGTTCTTC.

For this clone: A read error may produce the germline difference seen at one junction end. The chain joins TRBV5-1 to TRBJ2-1; D is unresolved. Germline lookup yields CDR1 SGHRS and CDR2 YFSETQ. The CDR3 runs to 16 residues. Written as DNA, the CDR3 is TGCGCCCGCAGCTTGTTCGGCGGTCCAGTTGGCAATGAGCAGTTCTTC. This translates into CARSLFGGPVGNEQFF.

This chain uses TRBV4-3 with TRBJ2-1; 12 bases agree with TRBD2. V was pared by 2 bases and J by 8 bases, with 13 bases of the junction left unmatched. The CDR3 length is 18 residues. The germline CDR1 and CDR2 sequences are LGHNA and YSLEER. CDR3 nucleotides: TGCGCCAGCAGCCAAATCTTCGTCCTAGCGGGGGGGGTACATGAGCAGTTCTTC. Its translation: CASSQIFVLAGGVHEQFF.

This chain joins TRBV10-2 and TRBJ1-1; D may be TRBD1 (6 bases). This CDR3 has 13 amino acids. Germline V lookup: CDR1 WSHSY, CDR2 SAAADI. V lost 7 bases, J lost 8 bases, and 17 bases lay in between. The CDR3 is CASKSRGYEEAFF. CDR3 nucleotide sequence: TGCGCCAGCAAGAGCAGGGGTTATGAGGAAGCTTTCTTT.

This clone was counted a few times. The chain couples TRBV4-1 to TRBJ1-1, with 10 bases matching TRBD1. V was pared by 1 base and J by 4 bases, with 6 bases of the junction left unmatched. The CDR3 loop spans 16 amino acids. The germline V gene has CDR1 MGHRA and CDR2 YSYEKL. For the CDR3, the DNA is TGCGCCAGCAGCCAAGCCCCGGACAGGGGGGGCACTGAAGCTTTCTTT. Protein product: CASSQAPDRGGTEAFF.

The sample holds a few counts of this clone. CDR3 in DNA: TGTGCCAGCAGCGCCTCAACCGGGACTAGCGGGAGTACAGATACGCAGTATTTT. It is translated as CASSASTGTSGSTDTQYF. The rearrangement links TRBV9 to TRBJ2-3; 14 positions match TRBD2. In germline, CDR1 is SGDLS, CDR2 YYNGEE. This CDR3 region has 18 residues. Trimming at V came to 3 bases and at J to 3 bases, leaving 9 bases not matched to a gene.

This rearrangement joins TRBV30 to TRBJ1-1; no firm D call. The CDR3 is 15 residues long. Trimming left V 0 bases short and J 4 bases short, with 15 bases between. The V gene's germline CDR1 is GTSNPN and CDR2 SVGIG (reference sequence). The CDR3 loop is CAWSVSTSGSTEAFF. DNA of the CDR3: TGTGCCTGGAGTGTTTCAACATCCGGGAGCACTGAAGCTTTCTTT.

V and J are TRBV5-1 and TRBJ2-7; possibly TRBD2 for D (6 bases). The V gene's germline CDR1 is SGHRS and CDR2 YFSETQ. The CDR3 sequence is 15 residues long. Between the trimmed V and J ends, which lost 4 bases and 5 bases, there was a span of 19 bases. CDR3 protein: CASSGGAGMDHEQYF. CDR3 coding DNA: TGCGCCAGCAGCGGCGGGGCAGGGATGGACCACGAGCAGTACTTC.